What follows are 10 T cell receptor beta chains derived from one specimen sequenced in a study of lymphopenia after photon versus proton radiotherapy. Assay: immunoSEQ multiplex PCR; the TCRdb copy retains only in-frame clones and omits some. The sample lists 50,000 or so clones, about 92% seen once, with roughly 18% in the top ten. The material sequenced was peripheral blood, taken from a patient treated with photon-based radiotherapy. These receptors were obtained from a woman aged 40 to 50 with cholangiocarcinoma.

This clone has only one observation. The chain recombines TRBV5-1 with TRBJ1-2; TRBD1 agrees at 8 bases. The CDR3 is 13 amino acids. With 4 bases clipped from V and 8 bases from J, the junction kept 7 bases outside the gene matches. The germline V gene encodes CDR1 SGHRS and CDR2 YFSETQ. This chain's CDR3 is CASSAGQGGGYTF. In DNA, the CDR3 is TGCGCCAGCAGCGCCGGACAGGGTGGCGGCTACACCTTC. The full variable domain, in which reference TRBV5-1 and TRBJ1-2 provide the parts outside the CDR3, is KAGVTQTPRYLIKTRGQQVTLSCSPISGHRSVSWYQQTPGQGLQFLFEYFSETQRNKGNFPGRFSGRQFSNSRSEMNVSTLELGDSALYLCASSAGQGGGYTFGSGTRLTVV.

The V gene is TRBV5-1, the J gene TRBJ2-7, with 8 bases fitting TRBD1. CDR1 SGHRS and CDR2 YFSETQ come from the germline V gene. Trimming at V came to 3 bases and at J to 3 bases, leaving 5 bases not matched to a gene. The CDR3 has 14 amino acids. The CDR3 bases are TGCGCCAGCAGCTCGACAGGGGCCAACTACGAGCAGTACTTC. Encoded protein: CASSSTGANYEQYF.

The chain combines TRBV7-9 with TRBJ2-7, with D possibly being TRBD1 (7 bases). The V gene's germline CDR1 is SEHNR and CDR2 FQNEAQ (reference sequence). The V end was cut by 5 bases, the J end by 6 bases, with 23 bases between. The CDR3 runs 16 residues. CDR3 sequence reads: CASSIIQGIGEVEQYF. DNA for the CDR3: TGTGCCAGCAGCATAATACAGGGGATTGGGGAGGTCGAGCAGTACTTC.

The genes are TRBV21-1 and TRBJ1-3. TRBV21-1 is a recognized pseudogene. The CDR3 loop spans 16 amino acids. The CDR3 region has the DNA TGTGCCAGCAGCTCCCGGACGGTTAGCTCTGGAAACACCATATATTTT. Amino acid sequence: CASSSRTVSSGNTIYF.

The count of this clone is one. This CDR3 is CASTESGSYEQYF. DNA of the CDR3: TGTGCCAGCACTGAATCCGGCTCCTACGAGCAGTACTTC. The chain couples TRBV19 to TRBJ2-7; no clear D gene. The CDR3 length is 13 residues. The germline V gene encodes CDR1 LNHDA and CDR2 SQIVND (reference sequence). Trimming left V 9 bases short and J 0 bases short, with 12 bases between.

The chain has TRBV7-9 and TRBJ1-1, with D hard to call. Germline lookup yields CDR1 SEHNR and CDR2 FQNEAQ (reference sequence). V was pared by 3 bases and J by 1 base, with 12 bases between. The CDR3 runs 15 residues. The CDR3 loop is CASSLGGGANTEAFF. The CDR3, as DNA: TGTGCCAGCAGCTTGGGAGGTGGAGCGAACACTGAAGCTTTCTTT.

The genes are TRBV19 and TRBJ1-2, with D possibly matching TRBD1 (5 bases). V was cut by 7 bases and J by 0 bases, with 15 bases left in between. Germline CDR1 and CDR2: LNHDA and SQIVND (reference sequence). The CDR3 runs 15 residues. In DNA, the CDR3 is TGTGCCAGTACCCCCGGGGACTCAACTAACTATGGCTACACCTTC. This translates into CASTPGDSTNYGYTF.

The CDR3 DNA reads as TGTGCCAGCAGTCCGGGAGACAGGTCCACTAATGAAAAACTGTTTTTT. Its translation: CASSPGDRSTNEKLFF. V is TRBV27 and J is TRBJ1-4; TRBD1 might be the D (6 bases). The CDR3 extends over 16 amino acids. V dropped 5 bases and J dropped 2 bases, with 15 bases sitting between them. Germline loops: CDR1 MNHEY, CDR2 SMNVEV (reference sequence).

The chain carries TRBV2 and TRBJ2-5; D not resolved. The V end lost 3 bases, the J end lost 5 bases, and 7 bases lay between the germline ends. This CDR3 comprises 12 residues. Looked up from germline, CDR1 is SNHLY and CDR2 is FYNNEI. CDR3: CASSDIGETQYF. CDR3 DNA sequence: TGTGCCAGCAGTGATATTGGCGAGACCCAGTACTTC.

The gene calls are TRBV7-9 and TRBJ2-7, with D possibly being TRBD1 or TRBD2 (5 bases each). V lost 5 bases to trimming and J lost 6 bases, with 17 bases between them. CDR3 size: 14 residues. The germline CDR1 and CDR2 sequences are SEHNR and FQNEAQ (reference sequence). The CDR3 spells CASSPDGATREQYF. The CDR3 nucleotides are TGTGCCAGCAGCCCGGACGGGGCGACTCGCGAGCAGTACTTC.